These 10 T cell receptor beta chains were all obtained from the same sample, sequenced in a study of blood T cell repertoires in COVID-19. Produced via immunoSEQ multiplex PCR; TCRdb's table is partial and in-frame only. The profile shows 300,000 to 400,000 clones, more than 75% of them singletons. Sequencing was performed on PBMCs or T cells enriched from blood (not recorded which). These receptors were obtained from a woman aged 25 to 39 with acute COVID-19.

This CDR3 reads CASSYSGTANTEAFF. As DNA, the CDR3 is TGTGCCAGCAGTTACTCCGGGACAGCGAACACTGAAGCTTTCTTT. This chain links TRBV6-6 with TRBJ1-1, with 7 bases that match TRBD1. Germline loops: CDR1 MNHNY, CDR2 SVGAGI (reference sequence). V lost 0 bases, J lost 1 base, and 2 bases stayed unmatched. The CDR3 spans 15 residues.

V is TRBV30 and J is TRBJ1-6; weak D call: TRBD1 (5 bases). The V end lost 4 bases, the J end lost 0 bases, and 16 bases lay between the germline ends. Germline V gives CDR1 GTSNPN, CDR2 SVGIG (reference sequence). The CDR3 spans 17 residues. The CDR3 DNA is TGTGCCTGGAAAAACCCAGCGGGGGTCTCCTATAATTCACCCCTCCACTTT. It codes for CAWKNPAGVSYNSPLHF. The full variable domain, rest sourced from reference TRBV30 and TRBJ1-6, is SQTIHQWPATLVQPVGSPLSLECTVEGTSNPNLYWYRQAAGRGLQLLFYSVGIGQISSEVPQNLSASRPQDRQFILSSKKLLLSDSGFYLCAWKNPAGVSYNSPLHFGNGTRLTVT.

This CDR3 reads CASRYIARQGADGYTF. In DNA form, the CDR3 reads TGTGCCAGCAGGTACATAGCTAGACAGGGGGCCGATGGCTACACCTTC. The chain employs TRBV27 and TRBJ1-2, with TRBD1 matching 10 bases. The CDR3 totals 16 residues. Trimming took 6 bases from V and 6 from J; bases not matched to a gene: 13. Germline V CDR1 and CDR2: MNHEY, SMNVEV (reference sequence).

CDR3 in DNA: TGCGCCAGCAGCCAAGATATGGGGAGCTCTGGAAACACCATATATTTT. Its translation is CASSQDMGSSGNTIYF. The V gene is TRBV4-3, the J gene TRBJ1-3; D ambiguous. Trimming removed 0 bases from V and 0 bases from J, with 9 bases in between. Germline values: CDR1 LGHNA, CDR2 YSLEER. The CDR3 runs 16 residues.

The chain recombines TRBV7-8 with TRBJ1-2, with 7 nucleotides matching TRBD1. CDR3 length: 15 amino acids. Germline V lookup: CDR1 SGHVS, CDR2 FQNEAQ. V shed 4 bases, J shed 8 bases, and the junction held 13 bases outside the gene matches. CDR3 sequence (DNA): TGTGCCAGCAGCTCCTCAAGTTCACAGGGGAAAGGCTACACCTTC. This encodes CASSSSSSQGKGYTF.

The CDR3 region has the DNA TGTGCCAGCAGCTTACAGGGGGGTGGGGCCAACGTCCTGACTTTC. Translating it yields CASSLQGGGANVLTF. This sequence joins TRBV11-1 and TRBJ2-6; D is perhaps TRBD1 (7 bases). Germline CDR1 SGHAT, CDR2 FQDESV (reference sequence). CDR3 length equals 15 residues. With 2 bases removed from V and 3 bases from J, the gap between germline ends came to 8 bases.

This clone was observed a single time. J is TRBJ2-7 and V is TRBV2, with 8 bases lining up with TRBD1. V was pared by 1 base and J by 6 bases, with 8 bases of the junction left unmatched. The CDR3 contains 15 residues. The germline V gene has CDR1 SNHLY and CDR2 FYNNEI. The CDR3 loop reads CASSEEEGQGAEQYF. DNA for the CDR3: TGTGCCAGCAGTGAAGAGGAAGGACAGGGTGCCGAGCAGTACTTC.

The V gene is TRBV7-9, the J gene TRBJ2-5; 14 bases fit TRBD2. Trimming removed 1 base from V and 3 bases from J; junction bases left unmatched: 4. Germline CDR1 and CDR2: SEHNR and FQNEAQ (reference sequence). This CDR3 comprises 17 residues. The chain's CDR3 is CASSLGRTSGGKETQYF. In DNA, the CDR3 is TGTGCCAGCAGCTTAGGAAGGACTAGCGGGGGGAAAGAGACCCAGTACTTC.

This chain joins TRBV9 and TRBJ1-5; unclear D gene. The CDR3 runs 16 residues. V gave up 5 bases and J gave up 7 bases, with 22 bases separating them. The germline CDR1 and CDR2 sequences are SGDLS and YYNGEE. The CDR3 DNA sequence: TGTGCCAGCAGTAGCCGGGATCTTTATAGCAGGCAGCCCCAGCATTTT. Its translation is CASSSRDLYSRQPQHF.

V usage is TRBV5-1 and J usage is TRBJ1-2, with 7 bases fitting TRBD1. V dropped 4 bases and J dropped 0; count of bases not matched to a gene: 9. The CDR3 runs to 16 residues. Germline loops: CDR1 SGHRS, CDR2 YFSETQ. CDR3 coding DNA: TGCGCCAGCAGCAGCGGGGGACAGATTTCTAACTATGGCTACACCTTC. Its protein product is CASSSGGQISNYGYTF.